These 9 T cell receptor beta chains share one sample of origin, sequenced in a study of blood T cell repertoires in COVID-19. Sequencing used immunoSEQ multiplex PCR; TCRdb keeps in-frame clones, though not all of them. The sample lists about 10,000 clones, about 86% occurring once. The sequenced material came from peripheral blood. The source is a human donor in a cohort sampled during active COVID-19.

This clone was recorded a few times. The chain uses TRBV29-1 and TRBJ2-7, with TRBD2 matching 11 bases. This CDR3 is built from 14 residues. After removal of 7 bases from V and 6 bases from J, the junction contained 11 bases not matched to a gene. Germline V gene data show CDR1 as SQVTM and CDR2 as ANQGSEA. The CDR3 DNA reads as TGCAGCGCCGGAAAATCGACTAGCGGGATCGAGCAGTACTTC. Its translation: CSAGKSTSGIEQYF.

The chain has TRBV11-2 and TRBJ2-7; perhaps TRBD1 as D (5 bases). This CDR3 region has 13 residues. Germline-derived CDR1 and CDR2 are SGHAT and FQNNGV. Trimming took off 1 base at V and 3 bases at J, with 7 bases between the two ends. The CDR3 sequence: CASSLGQNYEQYF. The CDR3 bases are TGTGCCAGCAGCTTAGGACAGAACTACGAGCAGTACTTC.

The V call is TRBV30, the J call TRBJ1-4; 11 bases line up with TRBD1. The J segment lost 8 bases and the V segment lost 0 bases, leaving 5 bases of the junction unmatched. CDR3 length: 15 residues. From germline, CDR1 is GTSNPN and CDR2 SVGIG (reference sequence). The CDR3 protein is CAWSVPGQGGEKLFF. The CDR3 DNA reads as TGTGCCTGGAGTGTTCCGGGACAGGGGGGCGAAAAACTGTTTTTT.

The chain links TRBV5-5 to TRBJ2-2, with D maybe TRBD2 (7 bases). Trimming removed 2 bases from V and 5 bases from J, with 13 bases in between. The CDR3 is made up of 15 amino acids. From germline, CDR1 is SGHKS and CDR2 YYEKEE (reference sequence). The CDR3 reads CASSLRGAQTGELFF. CDR3 nucleotides: TGTGCCAGCAGCTTACGGGGGGCGCAGACCGGGGAGCTGTTTTTT.

The chain links TRBV18 to TRBJ1-5; D unresolved. CDR3 size: 13 residues. In germline, CDR1 is KGHSH, CDR2 LQKENI. V lost 8 bases to trimming and J lost 7 bases, with 15 bases between them. This chain's CDR3 is CASAAGSGQPQHF. CDR3 bases: TGTGCCAGCGCCGCGGGGAGCGGCCAGCCCCAGCATTTT.

This chain connects TRBV27 to TRBJ1-5; TRBD1 might be the D (5 bases). V was pared by 5 bases and J by 0 bases, with 14 bases between. Germline lookup yields CDR1 MNHEY and CDR2 SMNVEV (reference sequence). This CDR3 comprises 16 residues. Here the CDR3 reads CASSPRQPYSNQPQHF. The CDR3 DNA follows: TGTGCCAGCAGTCCAAGACAGCCTTATAGCAATCAGCCCCAGCATTTT.

The chain employs TRBV3-1 (or the pseudogene TRBV3-2) and TRBJ1-3, with D unclear. V gave up 0 bases and J gave up 0 bases, with 6 bases separating them. Germline lookup yields CDR1 LGHDT and CDR2 YNNKEL (reference sequence). This CDR3 spans 15 amino acids. The CDR3 loop is CASSQERLSGNTIYF. The CDR3 region has the DNA TGTGCCAGCAGCCAAGAGCGACTCTCTGGAAACACCATATATTTT.

The chain uses TRBV6-6 and TRBJ2-7; weak D call: TRBD1 (7 bases). Trimming removed 4 bases from V and 1 base from J, with 11 bases in between. The CDR3 totals 14 residues. Looked up from germline, CDR1 is MNHNY and CDR2 is SVGAGI (reference sequence). The CDR3 coding sequence is TGTGCCAGCAGTTTTGCAGGGGGGTCCTACGAGCAGTACTTC. Its translation: CASSFAGGSYEQYF.

The gene calls are TRBV28 and TRBJ1-6, with TRBD1 matching 9 bases. The CDR3 has 15 residues. The V gene's germline CDR1 is MDHEN and CDR2 SYDVKM. Unmatched junction bases numbered 6, after V lost 3 bases and J lost 9 bases. The DNA of the CDR3 is TGTGCCAGCAGTTTGGTGAGGACAGGGGCTTCACCCCTCCACTTT. Protein sequence: CASSLVRTGASPLHF.